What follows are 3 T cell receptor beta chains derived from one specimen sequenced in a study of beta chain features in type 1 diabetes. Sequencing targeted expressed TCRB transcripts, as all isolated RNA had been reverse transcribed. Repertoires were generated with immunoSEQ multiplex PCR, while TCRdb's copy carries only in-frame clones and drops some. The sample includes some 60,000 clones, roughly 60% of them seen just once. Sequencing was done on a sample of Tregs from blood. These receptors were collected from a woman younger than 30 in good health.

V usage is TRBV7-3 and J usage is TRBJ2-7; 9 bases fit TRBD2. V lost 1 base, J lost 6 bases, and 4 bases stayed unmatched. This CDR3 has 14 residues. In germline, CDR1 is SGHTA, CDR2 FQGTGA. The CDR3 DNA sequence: TGTGCCAGCAGCTTAAGCGGGGGGGCCTCCGAGCAGTACTTC. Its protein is CASSLSGGASEQYF.

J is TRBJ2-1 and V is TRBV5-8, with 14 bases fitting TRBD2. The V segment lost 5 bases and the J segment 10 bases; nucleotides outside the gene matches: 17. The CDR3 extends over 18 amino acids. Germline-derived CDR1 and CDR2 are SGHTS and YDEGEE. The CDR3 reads CASRRLAGGPYLKGEQFF. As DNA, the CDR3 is TGTGCCAGCAGGAGACTAGCGGGAGGGCCATACTTAAAAGGGGAGCAGTTCTTC.

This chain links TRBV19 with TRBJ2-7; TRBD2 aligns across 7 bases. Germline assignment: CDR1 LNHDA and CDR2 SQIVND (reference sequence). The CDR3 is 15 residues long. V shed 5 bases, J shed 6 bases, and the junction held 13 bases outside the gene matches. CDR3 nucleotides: TGTGCCAGTAGTGTCTCTGGAGGGAGGGCCGTCGAGCAGTACTTC. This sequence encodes CASSVSGGRAVEQYF.